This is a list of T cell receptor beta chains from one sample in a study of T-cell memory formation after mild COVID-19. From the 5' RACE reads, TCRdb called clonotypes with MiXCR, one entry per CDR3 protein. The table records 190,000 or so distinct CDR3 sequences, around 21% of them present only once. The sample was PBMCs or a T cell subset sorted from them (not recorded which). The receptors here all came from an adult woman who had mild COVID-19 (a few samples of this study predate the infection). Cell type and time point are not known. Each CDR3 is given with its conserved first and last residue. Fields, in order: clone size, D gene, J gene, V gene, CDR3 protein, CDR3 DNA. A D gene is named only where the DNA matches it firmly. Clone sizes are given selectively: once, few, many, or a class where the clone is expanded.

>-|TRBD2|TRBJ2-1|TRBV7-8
CASSLDSRREAYNEQFF
TGTGCCAGCAGCTTAGATTCTAGGCGGGAGGCTTACAATGAGCAGTTCTTC
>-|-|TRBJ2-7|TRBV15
CATSDGTYEQYF
TGTGCCACCAGCGACGGAACCTACGAGCAGTACTTC
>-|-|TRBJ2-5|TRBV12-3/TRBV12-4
CASTLGTEQETQYF
TGTGCCAGCACGCTCGGGACTGAGCAAGAGACCCAGTACTTC
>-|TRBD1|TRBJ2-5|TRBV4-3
CASSQGGTGQETQYF
TGCGCCAGCAGCCAAGGTGGGACAGGCCAAGAGACCCAGTACTTC
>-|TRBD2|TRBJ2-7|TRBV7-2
CASSSRDLAGAAYEQYF
TGTGCCAGCAGCTCGAGGGATCTAGCGGGAGCGGCCTACGAGCAGTACTTC
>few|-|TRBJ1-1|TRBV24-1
CATSDSRGWAFF
TGTGCCACCAGTGACTCCAGGGGCTGGGCTTTCTTT
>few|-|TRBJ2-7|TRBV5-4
CASSSWTAFSYEQYF
TGTGCCAGCAGCTCCTGGACAGCGTTTTCCTACGAGCAGTACTTC
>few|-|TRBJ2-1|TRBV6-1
CASSGRWGLPWNEQFF
TGTGCCAGCAGTGGTCGGTGGGGGCTCCCTTGGAATGAGCAGTTCTTC
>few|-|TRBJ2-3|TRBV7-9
CASSPLSPGRYSTDTQYF
TGTGCCAGCAGCCCCCTGAGTCCAGGCCGCTATAGCACAGATACGCAGTATTTT
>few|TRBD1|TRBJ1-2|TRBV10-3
CAISEPNDRDRYYGYTF
TGTGCCATCAGTGAGCCAAATGACCGGGACAGATACTATGGCTACACCTTC
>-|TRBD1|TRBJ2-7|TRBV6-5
CASSYETGAYEQYF
TGTGCCAGCAGTTACGAGACAGGGGCCTACGAGCAGTACTTC
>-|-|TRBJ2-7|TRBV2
CASTAGGEQYF
TGTGCCAGCACGGCGGGTGGCGAGCAGTACTTC
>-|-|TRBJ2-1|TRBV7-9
CASSPLGFYNEQFF
TGTGCCAGCAGCCCGTTGGGGTTTTACAATGAGCAGTTCTTC
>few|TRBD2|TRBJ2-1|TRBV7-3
CASSFTASGGATYNEQFF
TGTGCCAGCAGCTTCACTGCCAGCGGGGGGGCTACCTACAATGAGCAGTTCTTC
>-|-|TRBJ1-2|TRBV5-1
CASSSSPPERVDYGYTF
TGCGCCAGCAGCTCCAGCCCACCAGAGAGGGTGGACTATGGCTACACCTTC
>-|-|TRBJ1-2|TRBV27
CASKREAGYGYTF
TGTGCCAGCAAGAGGGAAGCCGGGTATGGCTACACCTTC
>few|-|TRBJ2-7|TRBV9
CASSQVPQGTSGEQYF
TGTGCCAGCAGCCAGGTGCCCCAGGGGACTTCTGGCGAGCAGTACTTC
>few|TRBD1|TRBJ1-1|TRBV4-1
CASSGLGQAPLEAFF
TGCGCCAGCAGCGGACTAGGACAGGCACCCCTTGAAGCTTTCTTT
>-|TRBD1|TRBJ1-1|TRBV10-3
CAISESTGNSARTEAFF
TGTGCCATCAGTGAATCGACAGGGAACTCAGCTCGGACTGAAGCTTTCTTT
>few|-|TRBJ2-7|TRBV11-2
CASSADSNEQYF
TGTGCCAGCAGCGCCGACAGTAACGAGCAGTACTTC
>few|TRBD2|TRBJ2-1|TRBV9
CASSVEPERGYNEQFF
TGTGCCAGCAGCGTAGAGCCCGAGCGGGGATACAATGAGCAGTTCTTC
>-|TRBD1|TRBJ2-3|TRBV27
CASSLDLRGPDTQYF
TGTGCCAGCAGTTTAGATCTCAGGGGGCCAGATACGCAGTATTTT
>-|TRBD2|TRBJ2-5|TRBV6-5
CASSYTGPGGGETQYF
TGTGCCAGCAGTTACACCGGACCCGGGGGGGGTGAGACCCAGTACTTC
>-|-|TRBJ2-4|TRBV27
CASSLRSENIQYF
TGTGCCAGCAGTTTAAGGTCAGAAAACATTCAGTACTTC
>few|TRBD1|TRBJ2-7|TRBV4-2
CASSQAGGGAGSSYEQYF
TGTGCCAGCAGCCAAGCAGGGGGTGGGGCAGGGAGCTCCTACGAGCAGTACTTC
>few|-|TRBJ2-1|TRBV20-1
CSARRRGTGNEQFF
TGCAGTGCTAGACGGAGGGGGACGGGAAATGAGCAGTTCTTC
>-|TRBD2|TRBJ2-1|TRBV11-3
CASSSETSPRSYNEQFF
TGTGCCAGCAGCTCGGAGACTAGCCCCCGCTCCTACAATGAGCAGTTCTTC
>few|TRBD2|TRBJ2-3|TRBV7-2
CASSLVSSGGAADTQYF
TGTGCCAGCAGCTTAGTTTCCAGCGGGGGGGCGGCAGATACGCAGTATTTT
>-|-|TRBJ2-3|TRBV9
CASSVVGQRADTQYF
TGTGCCAGCAGCGTAGTGGGACAACGCGCAGATACGCAGTATTTT
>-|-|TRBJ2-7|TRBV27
CASTTGGSGFGEQYF
TGTGCCAGCACCACAGGCGGATCGGGGTTTGGTGAGCAGTACTTC
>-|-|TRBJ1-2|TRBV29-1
CSVGGGQPNYGYTF
TGCAGCGTTGGCGGAGGACAGCCCAACTATGGCTACACCTTC
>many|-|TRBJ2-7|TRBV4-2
CASSQIHGDSYEQYF
TGTGCCAGCAGCCAAATCCACGGGGACTCCTACGAGCAGTACTTC
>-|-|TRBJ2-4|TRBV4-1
CASSLGGLAKNIQYF
TGCGCCAGCAGCCTCGGGGGGCTAGCCAAAAACATTCAGTACTTC
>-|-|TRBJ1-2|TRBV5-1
CASSLGPETATFYGYTF
TGCGCCAGCAGCTTGGGGCCTGAGACAGCAACCTTCTATGGCTACACCTTC
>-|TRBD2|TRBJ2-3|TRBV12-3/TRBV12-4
CASSLTSGGAVDTQYF
TGTGCCAGCAGTCTGACTAGCGGGGGGGCGGTAGATACGCAGTATTTT
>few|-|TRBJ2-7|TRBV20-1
CSAIAASYEQYF
TGCAGTGCAATAGCGGCCTCCTACGAGCAGTACTTC
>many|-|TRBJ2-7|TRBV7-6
CASSLGGLYEQYF
TGTGCCAGCAGCTTAGGGGGGCTCTACGAGCAGTACTTC
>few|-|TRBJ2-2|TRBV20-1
CSARSPGRGVTGELFF
TGCAGTGCTAGATCCCCCGGCAGGGGGGTCACCGGGGAGCTGTTTTTT
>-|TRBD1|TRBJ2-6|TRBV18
CASSPLEGAGANVLTF
TGTGCCAGCTCACCACTTGAGGGGGCCGGGGCCAACGTCCTGACTTTC
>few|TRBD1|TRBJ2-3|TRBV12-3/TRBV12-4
CASTGDRGQTDTQYF
TGTGCCAGCACCGGCGACAGGGGGCAGACAGATACGCAGTATTTT